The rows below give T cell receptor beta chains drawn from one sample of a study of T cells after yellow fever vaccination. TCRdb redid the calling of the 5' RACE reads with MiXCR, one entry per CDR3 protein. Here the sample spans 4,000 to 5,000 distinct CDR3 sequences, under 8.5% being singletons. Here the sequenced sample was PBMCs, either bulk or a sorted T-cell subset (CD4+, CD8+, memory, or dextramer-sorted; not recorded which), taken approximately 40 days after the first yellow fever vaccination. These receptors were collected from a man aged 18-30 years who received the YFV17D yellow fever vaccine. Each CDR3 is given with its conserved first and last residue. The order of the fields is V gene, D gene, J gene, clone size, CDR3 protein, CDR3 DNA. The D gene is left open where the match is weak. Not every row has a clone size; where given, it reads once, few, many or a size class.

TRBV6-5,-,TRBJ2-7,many,CASSYSRTVSYEQYF,TGTGCCAGCAGTTACTCAAGGACAGTATCCTACGAGCAGTACTTC
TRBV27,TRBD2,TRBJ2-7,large,CASSLLAGSSYEQYF,TGTGCCAGCAGTTTATTAGCGGGGTCTTCCTACGAGCAGTACTTC
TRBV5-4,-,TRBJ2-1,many,CASSLGGGDYNEQFF,TGTGCCAGCAGCTTGGGAGGTGGAGACTACAATGAGCAGTTCTTC
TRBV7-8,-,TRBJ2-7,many,CASSSGGVYEQYF,TGTGCCAGCAGCTCCGGAGGCGTCTACGAGCAGTACTTC
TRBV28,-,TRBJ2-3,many,CASSPVRATDTDTQYF,TGTGCCAGCAGTCCCGTACGGGCGACAGACACAGATACGCAGTATTTT
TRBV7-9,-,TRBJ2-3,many,CASSMGGDTQYF,TGTGCCAGCAGCATGGGCGGAGATACGCAGTATTTT
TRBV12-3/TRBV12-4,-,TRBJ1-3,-,CTICLGGHLFSGNTIYF,TGTACCATCTGTTTAGGGGGTCACCTGTTCTCTGGAAACACCATATATTTT
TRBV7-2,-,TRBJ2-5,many,CASSLRGLQTQYF,TGTGCCAGCAGCTTAAGAGGGCTACAGACCCAGTACTTC
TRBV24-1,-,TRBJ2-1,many,CATSAGLYNEQFF,TGTGCCACCAGCGCCGGACTTTACAATGAGCAGTTCTTC
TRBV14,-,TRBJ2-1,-,CASSQAWTVSDEQFF,TGTGCCAGCAGCCAAGCATGGACAGTGTCGGATGAGCAGTTCTTC
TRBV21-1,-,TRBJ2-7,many,CASSIGHYEQYF,TGTGCCAGCTCTATCGGCCACTACGAGCAGTACTTC
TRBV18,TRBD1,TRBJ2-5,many,CASSQGTGGQETQYF,TGTGCCAGCTCACAAGGGACAGGGGGTCAAGAGACCCAGTACTTC
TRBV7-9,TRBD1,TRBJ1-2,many,CASSSSGTGYHGYTF,TGTGCCAGCAGCTCGTCCGGGACAGGGTACCATGGCTACACCTTC
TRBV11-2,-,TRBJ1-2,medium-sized,CASSLDPFLGRPNYGYTF,TGTGCCAGCAGCTTAGATCCCTTCTTAGGACGGCCTAACTATGGCTACACCTTC
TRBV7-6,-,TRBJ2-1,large,CASSLALVPYNEQFF,TGTGCCAGCAGCTTAGCGTTGGTTCCCTACAATGAGCAGTTCTTC
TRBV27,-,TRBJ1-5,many,CASSRNQPQHF,TGTGCCAGCAGTCGCAATCAGCCCCAGCATTTT
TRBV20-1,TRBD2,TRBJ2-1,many,CSGDLAGDEQFF,TGCAGTGGAGACCTAGCGGGGGATGAGCAGTTCTTC
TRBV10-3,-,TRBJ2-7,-,CAISSTYEQYF,TGTGCCATCAGTTCCACCTACGAGCAGTACTTC